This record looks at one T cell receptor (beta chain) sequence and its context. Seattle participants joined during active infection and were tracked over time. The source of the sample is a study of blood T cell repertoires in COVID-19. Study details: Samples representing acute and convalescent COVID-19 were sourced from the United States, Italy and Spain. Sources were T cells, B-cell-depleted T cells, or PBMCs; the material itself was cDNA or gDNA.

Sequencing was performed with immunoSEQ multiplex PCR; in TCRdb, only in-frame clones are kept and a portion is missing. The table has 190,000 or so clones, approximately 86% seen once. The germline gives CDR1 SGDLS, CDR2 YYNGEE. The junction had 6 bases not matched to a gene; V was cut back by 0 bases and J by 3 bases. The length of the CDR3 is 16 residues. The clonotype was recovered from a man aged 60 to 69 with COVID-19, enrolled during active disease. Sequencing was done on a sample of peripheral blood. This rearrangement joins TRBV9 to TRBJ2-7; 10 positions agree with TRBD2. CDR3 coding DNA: TGTGCCAGCAGCGTAGCTGGGCTAGCGGGAGTCTACGAGCAGTACTTC. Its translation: CASSVAGLAGVYEQYF.